This T cell receptor (beta chain) was sequenced during a study of T cell changes during pregnancy in multiple sclerosis. This CDR3 contains 16 residues. V trimming: 2 bases; J trimming: 14 bases; junction bases outside the gene matches: 12. From germline, CDR1 is MNHEY and CDR2 SMNVEV (reference sequence). Sequenced by immunoSEQ multiplex PCR; TCRdb stores in-frame clones only, minus some. The sample has about 72,000 clones, roughly 89% seen once; the top ten hold around 0.7%. The material sequenced was peripheral blood, taken in the third trimester of pregnancy. J is TRBJ2-3 and V is TRBV27; 14 nucleotides line up with TRBD2. The sequence was collected from a female donor in good health, enrolled as a control in a pregnancy study. CDR3 DNA: TGTGCCAGCAGTTTAGTATTCGGACTAGCGGGAGGAGGCCGGTATTTT. It translates to CASSLVFGLAGGGRYF.